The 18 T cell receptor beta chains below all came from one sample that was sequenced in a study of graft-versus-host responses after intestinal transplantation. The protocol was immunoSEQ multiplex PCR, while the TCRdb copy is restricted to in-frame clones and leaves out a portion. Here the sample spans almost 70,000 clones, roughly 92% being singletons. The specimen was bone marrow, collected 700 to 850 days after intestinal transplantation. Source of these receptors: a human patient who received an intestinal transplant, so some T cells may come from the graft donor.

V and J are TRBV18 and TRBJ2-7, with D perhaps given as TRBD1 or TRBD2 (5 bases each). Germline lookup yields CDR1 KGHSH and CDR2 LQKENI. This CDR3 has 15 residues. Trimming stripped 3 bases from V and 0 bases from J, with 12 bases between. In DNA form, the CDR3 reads TGTGCCAGCTCACCGGGGACGGTCCGCTCCTACGAGCAGTACTTC. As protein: CASSPGTVRSYEQYF.

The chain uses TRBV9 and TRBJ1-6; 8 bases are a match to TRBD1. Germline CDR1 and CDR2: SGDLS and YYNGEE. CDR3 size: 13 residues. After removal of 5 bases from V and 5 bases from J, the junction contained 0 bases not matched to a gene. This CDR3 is CASRDRDNSPLHF. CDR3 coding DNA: TGTGCCAGCAGGGACAGGGATAATTCACCCCTCCACTTT.

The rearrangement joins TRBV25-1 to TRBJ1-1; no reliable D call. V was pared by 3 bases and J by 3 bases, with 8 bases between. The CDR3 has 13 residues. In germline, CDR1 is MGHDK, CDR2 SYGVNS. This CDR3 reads CASSDVVHTEAFF. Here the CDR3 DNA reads TGTGCCAGCAGTGACGTTGTACACACTGAAGCTTTCTTT.

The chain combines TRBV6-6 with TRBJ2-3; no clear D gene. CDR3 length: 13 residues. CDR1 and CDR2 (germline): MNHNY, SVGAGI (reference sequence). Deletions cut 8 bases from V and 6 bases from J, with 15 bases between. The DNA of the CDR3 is TGTGCCAGCGTCAATAGTCTGGGGGATACGCAGTATTTT. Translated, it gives CASVNSLGDTQYF.

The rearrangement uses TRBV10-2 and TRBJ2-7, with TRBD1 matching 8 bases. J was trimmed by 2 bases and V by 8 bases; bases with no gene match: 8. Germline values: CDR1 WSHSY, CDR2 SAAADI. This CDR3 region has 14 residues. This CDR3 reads CASCSRQGTYEQYF. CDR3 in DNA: TGCGCCAGCTGCTCAAGACAGGGGACCTACGAGCAGTACTTC.

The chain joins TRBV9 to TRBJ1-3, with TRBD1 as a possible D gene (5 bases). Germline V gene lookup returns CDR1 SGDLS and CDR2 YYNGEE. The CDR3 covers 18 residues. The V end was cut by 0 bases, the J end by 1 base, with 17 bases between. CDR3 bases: TGTGCCAGCAGCGTAGAGCCCGCCGGGGGGGGGTCTGGAAACACCATATATTTT. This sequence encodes CASSVEPAGGGSGNTIYF.

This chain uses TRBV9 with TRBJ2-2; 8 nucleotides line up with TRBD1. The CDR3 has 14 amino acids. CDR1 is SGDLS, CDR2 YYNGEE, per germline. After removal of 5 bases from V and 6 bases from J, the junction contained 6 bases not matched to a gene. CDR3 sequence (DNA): TGTGCCAGCAGTGGACAGGGTGCGGCCGGGGAGCTGTTTTTT. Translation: CASSGQGAAGELFF.

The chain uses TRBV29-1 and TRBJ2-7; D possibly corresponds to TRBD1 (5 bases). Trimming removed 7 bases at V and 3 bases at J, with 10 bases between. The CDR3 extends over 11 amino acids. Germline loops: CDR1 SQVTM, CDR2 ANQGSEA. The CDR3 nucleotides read TGCAGCGGGGAAGACAGCTACGAGCAGTACTTC. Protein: CSGEDSYEQYF.

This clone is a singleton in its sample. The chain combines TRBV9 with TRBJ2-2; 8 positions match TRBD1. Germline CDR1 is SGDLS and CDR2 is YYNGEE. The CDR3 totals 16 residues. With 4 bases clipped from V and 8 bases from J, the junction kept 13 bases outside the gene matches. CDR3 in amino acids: CASSIRPDRENGELFF. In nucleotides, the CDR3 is TGTGCCAGCAGCATCCGCCCGGACAGGGAGAATGGGGAGCTGTTTTTT.

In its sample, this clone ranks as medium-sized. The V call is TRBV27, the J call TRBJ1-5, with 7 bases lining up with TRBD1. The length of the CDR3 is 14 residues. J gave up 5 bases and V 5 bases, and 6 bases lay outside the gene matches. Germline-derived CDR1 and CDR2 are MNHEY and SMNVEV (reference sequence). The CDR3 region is CASSQVQGDQPQHF. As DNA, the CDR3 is TGTGCCAGCAGTCAGGTCCAGGGGGATCAGCCCCAGCATTTT.

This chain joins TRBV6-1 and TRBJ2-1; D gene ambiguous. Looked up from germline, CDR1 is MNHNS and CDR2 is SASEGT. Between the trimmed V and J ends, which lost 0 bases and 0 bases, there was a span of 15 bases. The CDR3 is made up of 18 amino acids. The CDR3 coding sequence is TGTGCCAGCAGTGAAGCGCTCCGGCGGACGAGCTCCTACAATGAGCAGTTCTTC. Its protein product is CASSEALRRTSSYNEQFF.

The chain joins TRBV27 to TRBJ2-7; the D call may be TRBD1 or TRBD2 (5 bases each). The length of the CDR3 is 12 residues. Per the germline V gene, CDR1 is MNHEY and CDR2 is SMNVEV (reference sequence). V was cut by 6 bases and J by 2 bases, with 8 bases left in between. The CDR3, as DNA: TGTGCCAGCAGCCAGGGACCCTACGAGCAGTACTTC. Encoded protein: CASSQGPYEQYF.

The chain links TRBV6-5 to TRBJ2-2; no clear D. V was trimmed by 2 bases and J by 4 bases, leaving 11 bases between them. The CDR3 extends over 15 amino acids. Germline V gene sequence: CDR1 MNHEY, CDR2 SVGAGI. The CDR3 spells CASSYLRMTTGELFF. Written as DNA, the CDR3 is TGTGCCAGCAGTTACCTCAGGATGACCACCGGGGAGCTGTTTTTT.

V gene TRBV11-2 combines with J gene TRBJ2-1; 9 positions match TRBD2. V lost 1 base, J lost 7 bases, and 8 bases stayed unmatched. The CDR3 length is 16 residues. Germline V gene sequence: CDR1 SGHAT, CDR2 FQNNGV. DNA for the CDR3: TGTGCCAGCAGCTTAGGCCCTAGCGGGAAAGTGAATGAGCAGTTCTTC. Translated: CASSLGPSGKVNEQFF.

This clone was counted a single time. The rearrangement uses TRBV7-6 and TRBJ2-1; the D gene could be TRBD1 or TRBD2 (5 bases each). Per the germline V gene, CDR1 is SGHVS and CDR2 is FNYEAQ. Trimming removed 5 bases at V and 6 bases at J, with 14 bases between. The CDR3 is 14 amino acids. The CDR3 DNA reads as TGTGCCAGCAGCCGCTTGTGGGGGACCAATGAGCAGTTCTTC. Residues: CASSRLWGTNEQFF.

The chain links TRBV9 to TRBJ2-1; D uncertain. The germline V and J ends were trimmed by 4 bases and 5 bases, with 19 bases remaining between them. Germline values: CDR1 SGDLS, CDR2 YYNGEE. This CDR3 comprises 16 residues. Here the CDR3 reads CASSTKRAPRDNEQFF. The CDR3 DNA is TGTGCCAGCAGCACCAAACGGGCCCCCCGGGACAATGAGCAGTTCTTC.

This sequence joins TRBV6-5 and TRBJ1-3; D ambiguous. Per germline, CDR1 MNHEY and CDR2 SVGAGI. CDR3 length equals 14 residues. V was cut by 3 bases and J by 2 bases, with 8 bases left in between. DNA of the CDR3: TGTGCCAGCAGTTATCAGGTCGCTGGAAACACCATATATTTT. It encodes CASSYQVAGNTIYF.

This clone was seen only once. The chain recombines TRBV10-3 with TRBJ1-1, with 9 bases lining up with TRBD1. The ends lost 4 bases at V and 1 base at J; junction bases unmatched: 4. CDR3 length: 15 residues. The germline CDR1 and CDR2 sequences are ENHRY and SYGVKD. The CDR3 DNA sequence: TGTGCCATCAGTGCACAGGGGGCCGCGAACACTGAAGCTTTCTTT. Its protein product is CAISAQGAANTEAFF.